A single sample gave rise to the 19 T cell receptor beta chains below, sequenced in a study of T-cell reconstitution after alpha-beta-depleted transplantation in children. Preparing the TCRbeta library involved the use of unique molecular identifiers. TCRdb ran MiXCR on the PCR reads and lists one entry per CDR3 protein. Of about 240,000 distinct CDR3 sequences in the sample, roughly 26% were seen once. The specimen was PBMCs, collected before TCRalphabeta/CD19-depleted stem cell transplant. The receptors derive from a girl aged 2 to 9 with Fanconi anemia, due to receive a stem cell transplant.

The CDR3: CSARDPGLVDEQFF. CDR3 DNA sequence: TGCAGTGCTAGAGATCCGGGACTAGTCGATGAGCAGTTCTTC. The rearrangement joins TRBV20-1 to TRBJ2-1, with TRBD2 identical over 8 bases. There are 14 residues in the CDR3. Unmatched junction bases numbered 6, after V lost 0 bases and J lost 8 bases. Germline assignment: CDR1 DFQATT and CDR2 SNEGSKA (reference sequence).

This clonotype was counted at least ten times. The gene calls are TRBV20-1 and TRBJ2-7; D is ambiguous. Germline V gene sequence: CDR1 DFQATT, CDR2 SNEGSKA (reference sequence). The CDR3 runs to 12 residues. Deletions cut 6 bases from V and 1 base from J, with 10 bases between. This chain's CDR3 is CSAAPISYEQYF. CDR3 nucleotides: TGCAGTGCCGCCCCTATATCCTACGAGCAGTACTTC.

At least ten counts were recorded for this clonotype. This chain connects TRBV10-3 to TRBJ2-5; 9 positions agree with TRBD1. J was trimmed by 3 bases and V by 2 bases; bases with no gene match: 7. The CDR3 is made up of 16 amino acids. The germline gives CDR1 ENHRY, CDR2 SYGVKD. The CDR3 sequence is CAISEMRTGVEETQYF. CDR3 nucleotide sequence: TGTGCCATCAGTGAGATGCGGACAGGGGTTGAAGAGACCCAGTACTTC.

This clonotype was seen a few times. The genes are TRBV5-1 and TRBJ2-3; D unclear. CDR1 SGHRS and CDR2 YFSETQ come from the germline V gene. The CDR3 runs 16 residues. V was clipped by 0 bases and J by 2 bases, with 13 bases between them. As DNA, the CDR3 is TGCGCCAGCAGCTTGGCTTACGGCGGCTACACAGATACGCAGTATTTT. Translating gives CASSLAYGGYTDTQYF.

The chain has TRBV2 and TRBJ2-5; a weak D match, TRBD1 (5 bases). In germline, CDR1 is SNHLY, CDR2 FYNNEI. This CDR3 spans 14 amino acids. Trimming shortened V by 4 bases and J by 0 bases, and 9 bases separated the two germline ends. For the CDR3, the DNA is TGTGCCAGCAGTGGACAGACATACCAAGAGACCCAGTACTTC. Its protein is CASSGQTYQETQYF.

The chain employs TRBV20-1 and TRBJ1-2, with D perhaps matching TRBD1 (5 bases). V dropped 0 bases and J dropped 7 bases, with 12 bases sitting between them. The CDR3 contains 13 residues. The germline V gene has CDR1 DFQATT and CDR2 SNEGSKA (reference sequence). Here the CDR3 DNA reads TGCAGTGCTAGAGATTACAGGACTGCTGGCTACACCTTC. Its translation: CSARDYRTAGYTF.

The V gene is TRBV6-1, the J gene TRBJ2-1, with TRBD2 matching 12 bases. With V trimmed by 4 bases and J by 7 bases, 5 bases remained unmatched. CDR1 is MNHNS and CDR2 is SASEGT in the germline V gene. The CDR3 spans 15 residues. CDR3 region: CASSVLAGGRNEQFF. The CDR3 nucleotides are TGTGCCAGCAGTGTTCTAGCGGGGGGGCGGAATGAGCAGTTCTTC.

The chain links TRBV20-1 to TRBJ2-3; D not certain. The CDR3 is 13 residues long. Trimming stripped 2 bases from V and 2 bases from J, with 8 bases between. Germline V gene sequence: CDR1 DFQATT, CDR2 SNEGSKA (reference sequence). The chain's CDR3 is CSARKDFTDTQYF. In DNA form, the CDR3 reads TGCAGTGCTAGAAAAGACTTCACAGATACGCAGTATTTT.

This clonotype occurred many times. The CDR3 sequence is CATSIDTNTEAFF. CDR3 DNA sequence: TGTGCCACCAGCATCGACACAAACACTGAAGCTTTCTTT. The rearrangement uses TRBV15 and TRBJ1-1; D remains ambiguous. Germline CDR1 is LNHNV and CDR2 is YYDKDF (reference sequence). V was trimmed by 4 bases and J by 2 bases, leaving 8 bases between them. This CDR3 comprises 13 residues.

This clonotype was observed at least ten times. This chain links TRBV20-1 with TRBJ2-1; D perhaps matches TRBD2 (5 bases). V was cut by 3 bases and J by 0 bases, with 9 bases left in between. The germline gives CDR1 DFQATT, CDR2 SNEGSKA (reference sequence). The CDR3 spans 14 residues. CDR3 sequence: CSASGGYSYNEQFF. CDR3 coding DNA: TGCAGTGCTAGCGGCGGGTACTCCTACAATGAGCAGTTCTTC.

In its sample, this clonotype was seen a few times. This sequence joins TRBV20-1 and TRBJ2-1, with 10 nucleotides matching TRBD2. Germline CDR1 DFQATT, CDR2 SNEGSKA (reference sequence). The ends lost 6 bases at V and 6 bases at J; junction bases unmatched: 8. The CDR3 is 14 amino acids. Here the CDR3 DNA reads TGCAGTGCCCCTGGCCAGCGGGGGGGCAATGAGCAGTTCTTC. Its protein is CSAPGQRGGNEQFF.

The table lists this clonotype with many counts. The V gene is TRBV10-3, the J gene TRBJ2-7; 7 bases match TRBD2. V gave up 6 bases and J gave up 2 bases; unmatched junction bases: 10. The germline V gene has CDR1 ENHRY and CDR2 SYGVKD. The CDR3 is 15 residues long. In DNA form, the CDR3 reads TGTGCCATCAGGGACACCGGGACTACTCCCTACGAGCAGTACTTC. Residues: CAIRDTGTTPYEQYF.

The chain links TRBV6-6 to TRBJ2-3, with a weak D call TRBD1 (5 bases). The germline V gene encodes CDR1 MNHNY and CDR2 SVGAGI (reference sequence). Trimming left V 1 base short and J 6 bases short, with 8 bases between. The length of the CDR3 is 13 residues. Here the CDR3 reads CASSYWGVDTQYF. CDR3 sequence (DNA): TGTGCCAGCAGTTACTGGGGCGTGGATACGCAGTATTTT.

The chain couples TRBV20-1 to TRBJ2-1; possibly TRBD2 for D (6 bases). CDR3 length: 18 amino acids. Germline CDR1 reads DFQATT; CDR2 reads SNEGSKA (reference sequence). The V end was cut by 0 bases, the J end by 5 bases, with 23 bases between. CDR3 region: CSARDHLWDSRVNNEQFF. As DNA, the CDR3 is TGCAGTGCTAGAGACCACCTATGGGACTCGAGAGTTAACAATGAGCAGTTCTTC.

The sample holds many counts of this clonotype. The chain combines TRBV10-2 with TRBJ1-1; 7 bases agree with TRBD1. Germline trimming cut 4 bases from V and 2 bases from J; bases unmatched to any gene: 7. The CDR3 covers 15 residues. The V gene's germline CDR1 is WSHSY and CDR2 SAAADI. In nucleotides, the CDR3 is TGCGCCAGCAGTGGGCCGACAGGGCCCAACACTGAAGCTTTCTTT. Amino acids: CASSGPTGPNTEAFF.

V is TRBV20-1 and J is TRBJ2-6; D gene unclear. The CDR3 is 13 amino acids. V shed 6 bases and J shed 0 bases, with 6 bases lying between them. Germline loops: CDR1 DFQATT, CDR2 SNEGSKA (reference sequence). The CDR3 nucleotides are TGCAGTGCCTTATTCTCTGGGGCCAACGTCCTGACTTTC. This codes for CSALFSGANVLTF.

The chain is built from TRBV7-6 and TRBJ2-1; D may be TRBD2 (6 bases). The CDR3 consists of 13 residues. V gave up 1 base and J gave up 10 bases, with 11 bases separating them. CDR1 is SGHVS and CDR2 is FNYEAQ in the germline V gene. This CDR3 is CASSLVLADEQFF. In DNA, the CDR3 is TGTGCCAGCAGCTTAGTCTTAGCGGACGAGCAGTTCTTC.

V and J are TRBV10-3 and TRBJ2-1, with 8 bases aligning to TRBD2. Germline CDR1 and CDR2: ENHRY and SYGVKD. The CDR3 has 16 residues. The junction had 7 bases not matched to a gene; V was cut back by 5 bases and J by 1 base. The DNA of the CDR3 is TGTGCCATCAGTCTAAGCGGGAGCGGTTCCTACAATGAGCAGTTCTTC. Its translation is CAISLSGSGSYNEQFF.

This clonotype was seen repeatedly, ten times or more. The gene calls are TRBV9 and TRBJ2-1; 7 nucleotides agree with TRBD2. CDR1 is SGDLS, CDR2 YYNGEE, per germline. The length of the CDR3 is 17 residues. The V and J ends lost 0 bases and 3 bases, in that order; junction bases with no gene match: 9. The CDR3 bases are TGTGCCAGCAGCGTAGCTACTGTAGCGGGCGGCTACAATGAGCAGTTCTTC. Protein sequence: CASSVATVAGGYNEQFF.